A single sample is the source of the 30 T cell receptor beta chains below, sequenced in a study of cytomegalovirus exposure and HLA in healthy donors. In the PCR, 60 Vbeta and 13 Jbeta primers were used. The protocol was immunoSEQ multiplex PCR, while the TCRdb copy is restricted to in-frame clones and leaves out a portion. Counted here are approximately 150,000 clones, roughly 77% occurring once; the ten biggest clones make up over 3%. Sequencing input: PBMCs. Receptors were obtained from a man aged 40-49 years in good health and CMV-seronegative.

This clone is a singleton in its sample. This chain connects TRBV28 to TRBJ2-7, with D perhaps matching TRBD1 (6 bases). Germline V gene sequence: CDR1 MDHEN, CDR2 SYDVKM. Trimming shortened V by 5 bases and J by 2 bases, and 16 bases separated the two germline ends. The CDR3 has 15 amino acids. The DNA for the CDR3 is TGTGCCAGCAGTAAAGGACAGCCACCCACCTACGAGCAGTACTTC. Translated: CASSKGQPPTYEQYF.

The sample holds one count of this clone. This sequence joins TRBV25-1 and TRBJ1-3; perhaps TRBD1 as D (5 bases). V lost 7 bases, J lost 0 bases, and 10 bases lay in between. The CDR3 extends over 14 amino acids. Germline V CDR1 and CDR2: MGHDK, SYGVNS. CDR3 amino acids: CASMQGTSGNTIYF. The CDR3 DNA follows: TGTGCCAGCATGCAGGGAACCTCTGGAAACACCATATATTTT.

This chain joins TRBV18 and TRBJ1-2; maybe TRBD1 (6 bases). The CDR3 spans 15 residues. V gave up 2 bases and J gave up 3 bases, with 13 bases separating them. Germline assignment: CDR1 KGHSH and CDR2 LQKENI. DNA of the CDR3: TGTGCCAGCTCACCAGATCCCACAGGGCACTATGGCTACACCTTC. Translating gives CASSPDPTGHYGYTF.

This chain joins TRBV10-3 and TRBJ2-3; D is uncertain. The CDR3 is 21 residues long. The germline V gene has CDR1 ENHRY and CDR2 SYGVKD. V was shortened by 4 bases and J by 0 bases, with 29 bases between the two germline ends. This CDR3 reads CAISGPLSRSSHETSTDTQYF. The CDR3 DNA follows: TGTGCCATCAGTGGCCCCTTATCCCGATCGTCCCACGAGACTAGCACAGATACGCAGTATTTT.

This clone was counted once. V and J are TRBV15 and TRBJ2-1; TRBD2 matches 8 bases. V lost 0 bases to trimming and J lost 7 bases; unmatched junction nucleotides: 11. This CDR3 region has 17 residues. Looked up from germline, CDR1 is LNHNV and CDR2 is YYDKDF (reference sequence). CDR3 sequence reads: CATSRDRPAGDRNEQFF. Written as DNA, the CDR3 is TGTGCCACCAGCAGAGATCGCCCAGCGGGGGATCGGAATGAGCAGTTCTTC.

The rearrangement joins TRBV11-1 to TRBJ2-7; possibly TRBD2 for D (5 bases). Trimming took off 4 bases at V and 4 bases at J, with 17 bases between the two ends. Looked up from germline, CDR1 is SGHAT and CDR2 is FQDESV (reference sequence). The CDR3 is 15 residues long. The CDR3, as DNA: TGTGCCAGCAGCTCGTCCATTGATGGAGGTTACGAGCAGTACTTC. This sequence encodes CASSSSIDGGYEQYF.

This clone appeared once. The chain recombines TRBV19 with TRBJ2-1; a weak D match, TRBD2 (5 bases). The CDR3 covers 15 residues. Germline CDR1 and CDR2: LNHDA and SQIVND (reference sequence). Trimming cost V 6 bases and J 1 base, with 13 bases left between them. The DNA for the CDR3 is TGTGCCAGTAGCCCGGAGCCGGGGTCCTACAATGAGCAGTTCTTC. Encoded protein: CASSPEPGSYNEQFF. Full variable domain (outside the CDR3, taken from reference TRBV19 and TRBJ2-1): DGGITQSPKYLFRKEGQNVTLSCEQNLNHDAMYWYRQDPGQGLRLIYYSQIVNDFQKGDIAEGYSVSREKKESFPLTVTSAQKNPTAFYLCASSPEPGSYNEQFFGPGTRLTVL.

The chain recombines TRBV7-3 with TRBJ2-1; the match to TRBD1 covers 7 bases. This CDR3 is built from 15 residues. The trim removed 4 bases at V and 3 bases at J, leaving 6 bases unmatched. Germline values: CDR1 SGHTA, CDR2 FQGTGA. The CDR3 spells CASSSSRDSYNEQFF. CDR3 in DNA: TGTGCCAGCAGCTCTTCCCGGGACAGCTACAATGAGCAGTTCTTC.

V is TRBV19 and J is TRBJ1-1; no firm D call. V was clipped by 4 bases and J by 0 bases, with 15 bases between them. This CDR3 is 16 amino acids long. Germline-derived CDR1 and CDR2 are LNHDA and SQIVND (reference sequence). Written as DNA, the CDR3 is TGTGCCAGTAGTAGTTTCCCAACAGATATGAACACTGAAGCTTTCTTT. The encoded protein is CASSSFPTDMNTEAFF.

The gene calls are TRBV2 and TRBJ1-2, with D hard to call. Germline V gives CDR1 SNHLY, CDR2 FYNNEI. This CDR3 spans 14 amino acids. V was cut by 3 bases and J by 7 bases, with 15 bases left in between. Here the CDR3 DNA reads TGTGCCAGCAGTGACCGCAACGGTATTGGTGGCTACACCTTC. Residues: CASSDRNGIGGYTF.

The chain links TRBV28 to TRBJ2-5; 7 bases map to TRBD1. Germline V gene lookup returns CDR1 MDHEN and CDR2 SYDVKM. V shed 6 bases, J shed 2 bases, and the junction held 6 bases outside the gene matches. The CDR3 totals 14 residues. This CDR3 reads CASRPGTAQETQYF. For the CDR3, the DNA is TGTGCCAGCAGGCCCGGGACAGCACAAGAGACCCAGTACTTC.

The rearrangement links TRBV2 to TRBJ2-7, with 8 nucleotides matching TRBD1. Per the germline V gene, CDR1 is SNHLY and CDR2 is FYNNEI. This CDR3 is built from 14 residues. Trimming took 4 bases from V and 1 from J; bases not matched to a gene: 3. The CDR3 here is CASSAGTGSYEQYF. The DNA of the CDR3 is TGTGCCAGCAGTGCCGGGACAGGTTCCTACGAGCAGTACTTC. Full variable domain (remainder filled in from reference TRBV2 and TRBJ2-7): EPEVTQTPSHQVTQMGQEVILRCVPISNHLYFYWYRQILGQKVEFLVSFYNNEISEKSEIFDDQFSVERPDGSNFTLKIRSTKLEDSAMYFCASSAGTGSYEQYFGPGTRLTVT.

This chain links TRBV5-1 with TRBJ2-3, with 7 bases aligning to TRBD2. The V gene's germline CDR1 is SGHRS and CDR2 YFSETQ. V shed 3 bases and J 4 bases; nucleotides not matched to a gene: 8. The CDR3 has 15 amino acids. The CDR3: CASSWGGDYPDTQYF. Written as DNA, the CDR3 is TGCGCCAGCAGCTGGGGGGGGGACTACCCAGATACGCAGTATTTT.

V gene TRBV7-3 combines with J gene TRBJ2-7, with 10 nucleotides matching TRBD2. The CDR3 contains 15 residues. V was pared by 5 bases and J by 3 bases, with 7 bases of the junction left unmatched. Germline V gives CDR1 SGHTA, CDR2 FQGTGA. The CDR3 DNA reads as TGTGCCAGCAGCCCCAGCGGGGGGGGCGACTACGAGCAGTACTTC. Translating gives CASSPSGGGDYEQYF.

The rearrangement uses TRBV9 and TRBJ2-4, with D possibly matching TRBD2 (6 bases). Trimming cost V 7 bases and J 1 base, with 24 bases left between them. The CDR3 spans 18 residues. Germline loops: CDR1 SGDLS, CDR2 YYNGEE. The CDR3 reads CASHAGTPISTAKNIQYF. CDR3 nucleotides: TGTGCCAGCCATGCCGGGACTCCCATCAGCACGGCCAAAAACATTCAGTACTTC.

The V call is TRBV13, the J call TRBJ1-4; D is possibly TRBD1 (6 bases). CDR1 is PRHDT and CDR2 is FYEKMQ in the germline V gene (reference sequence). The CDR3 has 13 residues. V was clipped by 2 bases and J by 11 bases, with 12 bases between them. CDR3 loop: CASSLMSGEKLFF. The DNA for the CDR3 is TGTGCCAGCAGCTTAATGTCAGGGGAGAAACTGTTTTTT.

The V call is TRBV5-1, the J call TRBJ2-7; D gene ambiguous. Trimming took 0 bases from V and 0 from J, leaving 7 bases between them. Germline V gene lookup returns CDR1 SGHRS and CDR2 YFSETQ. The CDR3 length is 14 residues. In nucleotides, the CDR3 is TGCGCCAGCAGCTTGGACCCTAGCTCCTACGAGCAGTACTTC. Amino acid sequence: CASSLDPSSYEQYF.

The rearrangement uses TRBV18 and TRBJ1-1, with 9 bases lining up with TRBD1. Germline V lookup: CDR1 KGHSH, CDR2 LQKENI. V shed 3 bases, J shed 4 bases, and the junction held 12 bases outside the gene matches. CDR3 length equals 17 residues. The CDR3 sequence is CASSPPGQGTVFTEAFF. CDR3 nucleotide sequence: TGTGCCAGCTCACCCCCCGGACAGGGGACTGTCTTCACTGAAGCTTTCTTT.

This clone was picked up a small number of times. This chain joins TRBV5-1 and TRBJ1-1; a possible D gene is TRBD1 (5 bases). The germline CDR1 and CDR2 sequences are SGHRS and YFSETQ. The CDR3 has 14 amino acids. V lost 5 bases to trimming and J lost 4 bases, with 15 bases between them. CDR3 region: CASSVDTATTEAFF. CDR3 sequence (DNA): TGCGCCAGCAGTGTGGACACAGCAACCACTGAAGCTTTCTTT.

The J gene is TRBJ2-1, the V gene TRBV27; TRBD2 aligns across 12 bases. The germline CDR1 and CDR2 sequences are MNHEY and SMNVEV (reference sequence). J was trimmed by 9 bases and V by 5 bases; bases with no gene match: 17. The CDR3 totals 18 residues. CDR3: CASSPDPSGGAPMFEQFF. The CDR3 coding sequence is TGTGCCAGCAGTCCAGATCCTAGCGGGGGGGCTCCTATGTTTGAGCAGTTCTTC.

V and J are TRBV27 and TRBJ1-2; tentatively, D is TRBD1 (5 bases). Germline V gene lookup returns CDR1 MNHEY and CDR2 SMNVEV (reference sequence). The CDR3 is 14 residues long. V was trimmed by 1 base and J by 5 bases, leaving 11 bases between them. This CDR3 reads CASSLFAAGYGYTF. The CDR3, as DNA: TGTGCCAGCAGTTTATTCGCGGCAGGGTATGGCTACACCTTC.

Here the CDR3 DNA reads TGTGCCACCTCTGACCAGGGAGGCAATGAGCAGTTCTTC. Translation gives CATSDQGGNEQFF. V usage is TRBV19 and J usage is TRBJ2-1; a possible D gene is TRBD2 (6 bases). The CDR3 runs to 13 residues. The germline gives CDR1 LNHDA, CDR2 SQIVND (reference sequence). V was trimmed by 10 bases and J by 6 bases, leaving 16 bases between them.

V usage is TRBV19 and J usage is TRBJ1-2; tentative D call: TRBD1 (6 bases). V shed 6 bases and J shed 4 bases, with 12 bases lying between them. Looked up from germline, CDR1 is LNHDA and CDR2 is SQIVND (reference sequence). The CDR3 has 13 residues. The CDR3 DNA follows: TGTGCCAGTAGAGACAGGAACCCCTATGGCTACACCTTC. Its protein product is CASRDRNPYGYTF.

The chain uses TRBV28 and TRBJ2-5; the match to TRBD2 covers 9 bases. Trimming took 5 bases from V and 5 from J; bases not matched to a gene: 12. Germline values: CDR1 MDHEN, CDR2 SYDVKM. The CDR3 loop spans 16 amino acids. Here the CDR3 reads CASSTLAGRGGETQYF. The CDR3 DNA reads as TGTGCCAGCAGTACTCTAGCGGGGCGAGGGGGGGAGACCCAGTACTTC. Together with reference TRBV28 and TRBJ2-5, the CDR3 gives the full variable domain: DVKVTQSSRYLVKRTGEKVFLECVQDMDHENMFWYRQDPGLGLRLIYFSYDVKMKEKGDIPEGYSVSREKKERFSLILESASTNQTSMYLCASSTLAGRGGETQYFGPGTRLLVL.

This clone was counted between two and nine times. The chain links TRBV6-5 to TRBJ1-1, with 7 bases fitting TRBD1. CDR1 and CDR2 from the germline V gene are MNHEY and SVGAGI. The CDR3 length is 14 residues. The trim removed 4 bases at V and 2 bases at J, leaving 4 bases unmatched. The CDR3 loop reads CASSLGGSNTEAFF. The CDR3 DNA is TGTGCCAGCAGTTTAGGGGGCTCAAACACTGAAGCTTTCTTT.

This rearrangement joins TRBV6-5 to TRBJ1-2; no clear D. This CDR3 is built from 15 residues. Per the germline V gene, CDR1 is MNHEY and CDR2 is SVGAGI. V dropped 2 bases and J dropped 0 bases, with 10 bases sitting between them. The CDR3 bases are TGTGCCAGCAGTTACCGGGGTTCTACTAACTATGGCTACACCTTC. Encoded protein: CASSYRGSTNYGYTF.

The V gene is TRBV29-1, the J gene TRBJ1-1; 7 nucleotides match TRBD1. Germline V CDR1 and CDR2: SQVTM, ANQGSEA. With V trimmed by 4 bases and J by 7 bases, 12 bases remained unmatched. The CDR3 spans 14 residues. Written as DNA, the CDR3 is TGCAGCGTTGTAGGGGGCCAGGGCTATAATGAAGCTTTCTTT. This gives the protein CSVVGGQGYNEAFF. Full variable domain (missing parts from reference TRBV29-1 and TRBJ1-1): SAVISQKPSRDICQRGTSLTIQCQVDSQVTMMFWYRQQPGQSLTLIATANQGSEATYESGFVIDKFPISRPNLTFSTLTVSNMSPEDSSIYLCSVVGGQGYNEAFFGQGTRLTVV.

To note about this clone: Other DNA sequences in the same sample also yield this CDR3. The genes are TRBV4-3 and TRBJ1-2, with a tentative D call TRBD1 (5 bases). The CDR3 contains 14 residues. Trimming pared 2 bases from V and 6 bases from J, leaving 13 bases between. Looked up from germline, CDR1 is LGHNA and CDR2 is YSLEER. CDR3 bases: TGCGCCAGCAGCCAACTGGGGGGAGAGGATGGCTACACCTTC. Translation gives CASSQLGGEDGYTF.

The chain joins TRBV4-1 to TRBJ2-1; 7 nucleotides align to TRBD2. J lost 0 bases, V lost 0 bases, and 5 bases had no gene match. Germline values: CDR1 MGHRA, CDR2 YSYEKL. This CDR3 is 17 amino acids long. CDR3 protein: CASSQDLGGTSYNEQFF. The CDR3 coding sequence is TGCGCCAGCAGCCAAGATTTGGGGGGGACCTCCTACAATGAGCAGTTCTTC.

This chain links TRBV10-2 with TRBJ2-3; TRBD1 might be the D (6 bases). The CDR3 consists of 18 residues. Trimming left V 4 bases short and J 2 bases short, with 22 bases between. From germline, CDR1 is WSHSY and CDR2 SAAADI. CDR3 DNA sequence: TGCGCCAGCAGTGGCGATCCCCGGGACAAACCCTTCACAGATACGCAGTATTTT. This sequence encodes CASSGDPRDKPFTDTQYF.